This is a list of T cell receptor beta chains from one sample in a study of Tregs in tolerant kidney transplant recipients. Here immunoSEQ multiplex PCR was the method, and the copy in TCRdb shows in-frame clones only, minus some. The repertoire includes more than 60,000 clones, approximately 88% of them detected once, and around 0.38% sits in the top ten. Specimen: CD4+ T cells from blood, collected before the transplant. Receptors were obtained from a human donor who received a combined kidney and bone marrow transplant. The CDR3 runs from the conserved cysteine through the conserved F or W. Fields, in order: CDR3 protein, CDR3 DNA, J gene, CDR3 length, clone size, D gene, V gene. The D gene is left open where the match is weak. Expanded clones get a size class; other rows say once, few or many, or leave the size out.

cdr3_aa: CASSRFLQLDNQETQYF
cdr3_nt: TGCGCCAGCAGCCGGTTCCTCCAACTAGACAATCAAGAGACCCAGTACTTC
j_call: TRBJ2-5
cdr3_length: 17
clone_size: .
d_call: .
v_call: TRBV4-1

cdr3_aa: CASSYRGSNQPQHF
cdr3_nt: TGTGCCAGCAGTTACAGGGGTAGCAATCAGCCCCAGCATTTT
j_call: TRBJ1-5
cdr3_length: 14
clone_size: .
d_call: .
v_call: TRBV6-5

cdr3_aa: CASSRRDRGCEQYF
cdr3_nt: TGTGCCAGCAGCCGCCGGGACAGGGGTTGCGAGCAGTACTTC
j_call: TRBJ2-7
cdr3_length: 14
clone_size: once
d_call: .
v_call: TRBV21-1

cdr3_aa: CASSEGREGELFF
cdr3_nt: TGTGCCAGCAGTGAAGGGCGGGAGGGGGAGCTGTTTTTT
j_call: TRBJ2-2
cdr3_length: 13
clone_size: .
d_call: TRBD2
v_call: TRBV2

cdr3_aa: CASSPRGETTGEQFF
cdr3_nt: TGTGCCAGCAGCCCGAGAGGAGAGACCACGGGTGAGCAGTTCTTC
j_call: TRBJ2-1
cdr3_length: 15
clone_size: .
d_call: .
v_call: TRBV9

cdr3_aa: CASSPALDFNYGYTF
cdr3_nt: TGTGCCAGCTCACCAGCTCTAGATTTTAACTATGGCTACACCTTC
j_call: TRBJ1-2
cdr3_length: 15
clone_size: once
d_call: .
v_call: TRBV18

cdr3_aa: CASSFRTARGCEQYF
cdr3_nt: TGTGCCAGCAGCTTTAGGACAGCTAGGGGATGCGAGCAGTACTTC
j_call: TRBJ2-7
cdr3_length: 15
clone_size: .
d_call: .
v_call: TRBV21-1

cdr3_aa: CASRPAGAGDTQYF
cdr3_nt: TGTGCCAGCAGACCAGCGGGAGCTGGAGATACGCAGTATTTT
j_call: TRBJ2-3
cdr3_length: 14
clone_size: .
d_call: TRBD2
v_call: TRBV6-1

cdr3_aa: CASRESGGIDEQFF
cdr3_nt: TGTGCCAGCAGGGAGAGCGGGGGGATCGATGAGCAGTTCTTC
j_call: TRBJ2-1
cdr3_length: 14
clone_size: once
d_call: TRBD2
v_call: TRBV28

cdr3_aa: CASSLGQGTGTEAFF
cdr3_nt: TGCGCCAGCAGCCTGGGACAGGGAACGGGCACTGAAGCTTTCTTT
j_call: TRBJ1-1
cdr3_length: 15
clone_size: .
d_call: TRBD1
v_call: TRBV5-1

cdr3_aa: CASSLGVPGYGYTF
cdr3_nt: TGTGCCAGCTCATTAGGGGTTCCGGGCTATGGCTACACCTTC
j_call: TRBJ1-2
cdr3_length: 14
clone_size: .
d_call: .
v_call: TRBV18

cdr3_aa: CASSPPSRGGELFF
cdr3_nt: TGTGCCAGCTCACCACCATCCAGGGGCGGGGAGCTGTTTTTT
j_call: TRBJ2-2
cdr3_length: 14
clone_size: few
d_call: .
v_call: TRBV18

cdr3_aa: CASSQGQISNYGYTF
cdr3_nt: TGTGCCAGCAGCCAAGGACAGATCTCTAACTATGGCTACACCTTC
j_call: TRBJ1-2
cdr3_length: 15
clone_size: .
d_call: .
v_call: TRBV5-6

cdr3_aa: CSASLDGYTF
cdr3_nt: TGCAGTGCTAGCCTCGATGGCTACACCTTC
j_call: TRBJ1-2
cdr3_length: 10
clone_size: .
d_call: .
v_call: TRBV20-1

cdr3_aa: CASRQRIQAREQYF
cdr3_nt: TGTGCCAGCAGGCAGCGGATTCAAGCGCGCGAGCAGTACTTC
j_call: TRBJ2-7
cdr3_length: 14
clone_size: .
d_call: .
v_call: TRBV7-2

cdr3_aa: CASSTESNQPQHF
cdr3_nt: TGTGCCAGCTCTACGGAGAGCAATCAGCCCCAGCATTTT
j_call: TRBJ1-5
cdr3_length: 13
clone_size: .
d_call: .
v_call: TRBV18

cdr3_aa: CASSLDRLYEQYF
cdr3_nt: TGTGCCAGCAGCTTGGACAGACTCTACGAGCAGTACTTC
j_call: TRBJ2-7
cdr3_length: 13
clone_size: .
d_call: .
v_call: TRBV7-2

cdr3_aa: CASSPGQGNYGYTF
cdr3_nt: TGCGCCAGCAGCCCAGGACAGGGGAACTATGGCTACACCTTC
j_call: TRBJ1-2
cdr3_length: 14
clone_size: .
d_call: TRBD1
v_call: TRBV4-1

cdr3_aa: CASSQGSGREEQFF
cdr3_nt: TGTGCCAGCTCACAAGGTAGCGGGAGAGAGGAGCAGTTCTTC
j_call: TRBJ2-1
cdr3_length: 14
clone_size: .
d_call: TRBD2
v_call: TRBV18

cdr3_aa: CASKVAPGEQYF
cdr3_nt: TGTGCCAGCAAAGTAGCGCCCGGAGAGCAGTACTTC
j_call: TRBJ2-7
cdr3_length: 12
clone_size: .
d_call: .
v_call: TRBV28

cdr3_aa: CASSDRPAQAGAGGELFF
cdr3_nt: TGTGCCAGCAGTGACAGGCCGGCCCAGGCGGGAGCGGGCGGGGAGCTGTTTTTT
j_call: TRBJ2-2
cdr3_length: 18
clone_size: .
d_call: TRBD2
v_call: TRBV6-1

cdr3_aa: CASSQGAGETQYF
cdr3_nt: TGTGCCAGCAGTCAGGGGGCGGGAGAGACCCAGTACTTC
j_call: TRBJ2-5
cdr3_length: 13
clone_size: .
d_call: TRBD1
v_call: TRBV2

cdr3_aa: CASSTIGQGAEKTQYF
cdr3_nt: TGTGCCAGTAGTACCATAGGACAGGGCGCGGAGAAGACCCAGTACTTC
j_call: TRBJ2-5
cdr3_length: 16
clone_size: few
d_call: TRBD1
v_call: TRBV19

cdr3_aa: CASSSSTGVYEKLFF
cdr3_nt: TGTGCCAGCAGTTCATCGACAGGAGTTTATGAAAAACTGTTTTTT
j_call: TRBJ1-4
cdr3_length: 15
clone_size: .
d_call: .
v_call: TRBV6-5

cdr3_aa: CASSIDNSREQYF
cdr3_nt: TGTGCCAGTAGTATAGACAACTCGCGCGAGCAGTACTTC
j_call: TRBJ2-7
cdr3_length: 13
clone_size: .
d_call: .
v_call: TRBV19

cdr3_aa: CASSPGLDYEQYF
cdr3_nt: TGTGCCAGCTCACCAGGACTTGACTACGAGCAGTACTTC
j_call: TRBJ2-7
cdr3_length: 13
clone_size: few
d_call: .
v_call: TRBV18

cdr3_aa: CAQRQVGGELFF
cdr3_nt: TGTGCCCAAAGACAGGTAGGGGGGGAGCTGTTTTTT
j_call: TRBJ2-2
cdr3_length: 12
clone_size: .
d_call: .
v_call: TRBV19

cdr3_aa: CAYTRGGETQYF
cdr3_nt: TGTGCCTATACTAGGGGGGGGGAGACCCAGTACTTC
j_call: TRBJ2-5
cdr3_length: 12
clone_size: .
d_call: .
v_call: TRBV30

cdr3_aa: CASSEQGTYEQYF
cdr3_nt: TGTGCCAGCAGTGAACAGGGGACCTACGAGCAGTACTTC
j_call: TRBJ2-7
cdr3_length: 13
clone_size: .
d_call: .
v_call: TRBV25-1

cdr3_aa: CASSLGLAGEKFF
cdr3_nt: TGCGCCAGCAGCTTGGGACTAGCGGGGGAGAAGTTCTTC
j_call: TRBJ2-1
cdr3_length: 13
clone_size: once
d_call: TRBD2
v_call: TRBV5-1

cdr3_aa: CASSYPRGHNQPQHF
cdr3_nt: TGTGCCAGCAGTTACCCCCGGGGTCATAATCAGCCCCAGCATTTT
j_call: TRBJ1-5
cdr3_length: 15
clone_size: .
d_call: .
v_call: TRBV28

cdr3_aa: CASSHINQPQHF
cdr3_nt: TGTGCCAGCTCACACATAAATCAGCCCCAGCATTTT
j_call: TRBJ1-5
cdr3_length: 12
clone_size: .
d_call: .
v_call: TRBV18

cdr3_aa: CAWGADTDTQYF
cdr3_nt: TGTGCCTGGGGAGCTGACACAGATACGCAGTATTTT
j_call: TRBJ2-3
cdr3_length: 12
clone_size: .
d_call: .
v_call: TRBV30

cdr3_aa: CASSQDADATGGFQPQHF
cdr3_nt: TGTGCCAGCAGCCAAGACGCCGACGCAACAGGGGGCTTTCAGCCCCAGCATTTT
j_call: TRBJ1-5
cdr3_length: 18
clone_size: .
d_call: TRBD1
v_call: TRBV4-2

cdr3_aa: CAWSVSVTGELFF
cdr3_nt: TGTGCCTGGAGTGTGAGTGTCACCGGGGAGCTGTTTTTT
j_call: TRBJ2-2
cdr3_length: 13
clone_size: .
d_call: .
v_call: TRBV30

cdr3_aa: CASSNGAAGVSDTQYF
cdr3_nt: TGTGCCAGTAGTAACGGAGCGGCCGGAGTCTCGGATACGCAGTATTTT
j_call: TRBJ2-3
cdr3_length: 16
clone_size: .
d_call: .
v_call: TRBV19

cdr3_aa: CASSRTGGDYGYTF
cdr3_nt: TGTGCCAGCAGCCGGACAGGGGGCGACTATGGCTACACCTTC
j_call: TRBJ1-2
cdr3_length: 14
clone_size: .
d_call: TRBD1
v_call: TRBV6-5

cdr3_aa: CASSSPLPAGVLFF
cdr3_nt: TGTGCCAGCAGTAGCCCCCTCCCGGCCGGGGTTCTGTTTTTT
j_call: TRBJ1-4
cdr3_length: 14
clone_size: .
d_call: .
v_call: TRBV6-1

cdr3_aa: CASISGGVFNQPQHF
cdr3_nt: TGTGCCAGCATCTCAGGAGGGGTATTCAATCAGCCCCAGCATTTT
j_call: TRBJ1-5
cdr3_length: 15
clone_size: .
d_call: .
v_call: TRBV28

cdr3_aa: CSVASGEETQYF
cdr3_nt: TGCAGCGTTGCGAGCGGGGAAGAGACCCAGTACTTC
j_call: TRBJ2-5
cdr3_length: 12
clone_size: once
d_call: TRBD2
v_call: TRBV29-1

cdr3_aa: CARQGTDEQFF
cdr3_nt: TGTGCCAGACAGGGTACTGATGAGCAGTTCTTC
j_call: TRBJ2-1
cdr3_length: 11
clone_size: .
d_call: .
v_call: TRBV25-1